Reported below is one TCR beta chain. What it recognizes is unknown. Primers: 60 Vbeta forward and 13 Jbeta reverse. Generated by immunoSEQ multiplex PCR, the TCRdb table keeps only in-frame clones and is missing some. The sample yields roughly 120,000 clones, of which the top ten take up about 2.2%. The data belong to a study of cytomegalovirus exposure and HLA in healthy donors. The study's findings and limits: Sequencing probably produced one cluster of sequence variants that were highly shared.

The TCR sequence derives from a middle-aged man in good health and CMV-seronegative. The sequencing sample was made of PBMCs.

In DNA form, the CDR3 reads TGTGCCAGCACCCCGGGGGTTAATAGCAATCAGCCCCAGCATTTT. It translates to CASTPGVNSNQPQHF. The chain has TRBV6-1 and TRBJ1-5; D is perhaps TRBD1 (5 bases). The CDR3 totals 15 residues. Germline V gives CDR1 MNHNS, CDR2 SASEGT. V was trimmed by 7 bases and J by 0 bases, leaving 13 bases between them.